The 21 T cell receptor beta chains in this list originate from one sample, sequenced in a study of beta chain features in type 1 diabetes. The whole isolated RNA underwent reverse transcription, so sequencing captured expressed TCRB transcripts. This table comes from immunoSEQ multiplex PCR, and its TCRdb copy is limited to in-frame clones, with some not included. This table has about 240,000 clones, approximately 13% appearing once. Whole-study findings and limits: Across all four CD4+ subsets, people with type 1 diabetes showed modestly shorter TCRB CDR3s.

Antigen specificity for these receptors is unknown. Sequencing input: naive CD4+ T cells from blood. These receptors originate from a man aged 25-45 years with type 1 diabetes.

The chain recombines TRBV5-4 with TRBJ2-2; TRBD2 aligns across 7 bases. Germline V gives CDR1 SGHNT, CDR2 YYREEE (reference sequence). V shed 4 bases and J 1 base; nucleotides not matched to a gene: 4. There are 15 residues in the CDR3. CDR3 sequence reads: CASSPTGGNTGELFF. CDR3 sequence (DNA): TGTGCCAGCAGCCCCACGGGGGGGAACACCGGGGAGCTGTTTTTT. The full variable domain, completed using reference TRBV5-4 and TRBJ2-2, is ETGVTQSPTHLIKTRGQQVTLRCSSQSGHNTVSWYQQALGQGPQFIFQYYREEENGRGNFPPRFSGLQFPNYSSELNVNALELDDSALYLCASSPTGGNTGELFFGEGSRLTVL.

The J gene is TRBJ2-5, the V gene TRBV14; a possible D gene is TRBD1 (8 bases). The CDR3 covers 13 residues. The V gene lost 5 bases and the J gene lost 5 bases, with 12 bases spanning the gap. CDR1 SGHDN and CDR2 FVKESK come from the germline V gene. DNA of the CDR3: TGTGCCAGCAGCGACAGGGGAGGGGAGACCCAGTACTTC. Translation gives CASSDRGGETQYF.

The chain joins TRBV6-5 to TRBJ2-7; 7 nucleotides align to TRBD1. The J segment lost 4 bases and the V segment lost 2 bases, leaving 2 bases of the junction unmatched. CDR1 and CDR2 (germline): MNHEY, SVGAGI. The CDR3 consists of 13 residues. CDR3 DNA sequence: TGTGCCAGCAGTTACAACAGGGGATACGAGCAGTACTTC. This codes for CASSYNRGYEQYF.

This chain joins TRBV27 and TRBJ1-3; D gene ambiguous. Trimming cost V 5 bases and J 10 bases, with 3 bases left between them. CDR3 size: 9 residues. Germline V lookup: CDR1 MNHEY, CDR2 SMNVEV (reference sequence). Written as DNA, the CDR3 is TGTGCCAGCAGTCGGACCATATATTTT. The encoded protein is CASSRTIYF.

V gene TRBV30 combines with J gene TRBJ1-5; TRBD1 might be the D (5 bases). The CDR3 runs 12 residues. V was shortened by 0 bases and J by 9 bases, with 9 bases between the two germline ends. The germline CDR1 and CDR2 sequences are GTSNPN and SVGIG (reference sequence). The CDR3 sequence is CAWSVGGRPQHF. The CDR3 DNA follows: TGTGCCTGGAGTGTCGGGGGACGGCCCCAGCATTTT.

This clone was detected only a few times. The J gene is TRBJ2-7, the V gene TRBV6-1; D is possibly TRBD1 (5 bases). The V end was cut by 6 bases, the J end by 6 bases, with 15 bases between. CDR3 size: 13 residues. Germline V gene lookup returns CDR1 MNHNS and CDR2 SASEGT. CDR3 in DNA: TGTGCCAGCAGGGACCCGACAGTTACCGAGCAGTACTTC. Translated, it gives CASRDPTVTEQYF.

This CDR3 reads CASSHDRGAYNEQFF. For the CDR3, the DNA is TGTGCCAGCAGCCACGACAGGGGCGCCTACAATGAGCAGTTCTTC. The chain uses TRBV7-9 and TRBJ2-1; TRBD1 aligns across 8 bases. The length of the CDR3 is 15 residues. V was pared by 5 bases and J by 2 bases, with 5 bases of the junction left unmatched. From germline, CDR1 is SEHNR and CDR2 FQNEAQ (reference sequence).

J is TRBJ2-5 and V is TRBV11-2; TRBD2 aligns across 7 bases. Germline CDR1 and CDR2: SGHAT and FQNNGV. Trimming took 5 bases from V and 6 from J; bases not matched to a gene: 12. This CDR3 comprises 15 residues. CDR3 amino acids: CASSDPGTNAKTQYF. The DNA of the CDR3 is TGTGCCAGCAGCGACCCCGGGACTAACGCGAAGACCCAGTACTTC. The whole variable domain, remainder taken from reference TRBV11-2 and TRBJ2-5, is EAGVAQSPRYKIIEKRQSVAFWCNPISGHATLYWYQQILGQGPKLLIQFQNNGVVDDSQLPKDRFSAERLKGVDSTLKIQPAKLEDSAVYLCASSDPGTNAKTQYFGPGTRLLVL.

Only a few counts were recorded for this clone. The gene calls are TRBV7-9 and TRBJ2-7, with a tentative D call TRBD1 (6 bases). Germline lookup yields CDR1 SEHNR and CDR2 FQNEAQ (reference sequence). The CDR3 loop spans 15 amino acids. V shed 5 bases and J shed 3 bases, with 17 bases lying between them. CDR3 in DNA: TGTGCCAGCAGCCCCTCCCCGGACAGATACTACGAGCAGTACTTC. This codes for CASSPSPDRYYEQYF.

This clone was picked up a small number of times. Other DNA sequences from this sample encode an identical CDR3 as well. The V gene is TRBV19, the J gene TRBJ2-1; D is uncertain. The CDR3 sequence is 11 residues long. Trimming took 7 bases from V and 2 from J, leaving 3 bases between them. Germline lookup yields CDR1 LNHDA and CDR2 SQIVND (reference sequence). CDR3 bases: TGTGCCAGTACGGCCTACAATGAGCAGTTCTTC. Translation: CASTAYNEQFF.

The chain employs TRBV4-1 and TRBJ1-2; TRBD1 might be the D (5 bases). V was shortened by 1 base and J by 2 bases, with 23 bases between the two germline ends. The length of the CDR3 is 19 residues. Germline V gene data show CDR1 as MGHRA and CDR2 as YSYEKL. In nucleotides, the CDR3 is TGCGCCAGCAGCCAAGCGGTCCCATCCTTCAGGGTATCGAACTATGGCTACACCTTC. Amino acid sequence: CASSQAVPSFRVSNYGYTF.

The table lists this clone with a few counts. This sequence joins TRBV27 and TRBJ1-4; no firm D call. The CDR3 sequence is 17 residues long. The V gene's germline CDR1 is MNHEY and CDR2 SMNVEV (reference sequence). The V end was cut by 4 bases, the J end by 0 bases, with 15 bases between. The CDR3 here is CASSYYGQVATNEKLFF. As DNA, the CDR3 is TGTGCCAGCAGTTACTACGGCCAAGTAGCAACTAATGAAAAACTGTTTTTT.

The V call is TRBV7-8, the J call TRBJ2-4; TRBD1 aligns across 9 bases. The CDR3 is 16 residues long. The trim removed 6 bases at V and 5 bases at J, leaving 11 bases unmatched. Germline values: CDR1 SGHVS, CDR2 FQNEAQ. CDR3 region: CASSPKIGTGQNIQYF. CDR3 DNA sequence: TGTGCCAGCAGTCCTAAAATCGGGACAGGGCAAAACATTCAGTACTTC. Full variable domain (outside the CDR3, taken from reference TRBV7-8 and TRBJ2-4): GAGVSQSPRYKVAKRGQDVALRCDPISGHVSLFWYQQALGQGPEFLTYFQNEAQLDKSGLPSDRFFAERPEGSVSTLKIQRTQQEDSAVYLCASSPKIGTGQNIQYFGAGTRLSVL.

This rearrangement joins TRBV2 to TRBJ2-1; 7 bases are a match to TRBD2. Looked up from germline, CDR1 is SNHLY and CDR2 is FYNNEI. CDR3 length equals 15 residues. V dropped 5 bases and J dropped 10; count of bases not matched to a gene: 14. CDR3 in amino acids: CASSPQSAPGGEQFF. In DNA form, the CDR3 reads TGTGCCAGCAGTCCCCAGTCAGCACCGGGAGGCGAGCAGTTCTTC. The variable domain in full, with the rest retrieved from reference TRBV2 and TRBJ2-1, is EPEVTQTPSHQVTQMGQEVILRCVPISNHLYFYWYRQILGQKVEFLVSFYNNEISEKSEIFDDQFSVERPDGSNFTLKIRSTKLEDSAMYFCASSPQSAPGGEQFFGPGTRLTVL.

This clone was seen a few times. The chain carries TRBV25-1 and TRBJ1-1; TRBD1 is a possible D gene (5 bases). Trimming pared 2 bases from V and 0 bases from J, leaving 16 bases between. The CDR3 is made up of 17 amino acids. CDR1 and CDR2 (germline): MGHDK, SYGVNS. The CDR3 protein is CASSEQGKGPMNTEAFF. In nucleotides, the CDR3 is TGTGCCAGCAGTGAACAGGGAAAGGGTCCTATGAACACTGAAGCTTTCTTT.

The chain joins TRBV2 to TRBJ1-5; D may be TRBD1 (5 bases). The CDR3 is 15 residues long. The V gene's germline CDR1 is SNHLY and CDR2 FYNNEI. Trimming shortened V by 6 bases and J by 4 bases, and 16 bases separated the two germline ends. The CDR3 DNA reads as TGTGCCAGCAGGCGCGAACTGACAGAAAATCAGCCCCAGCATTTT. Protein product: CASRRELTENQPQHF.

This clone was picked up a small number of times. V gene TRBV11-2 combines with J gene TRBJ2-4; 7 bases are a match to TRBD1. The germline V gene encodes CDR1 SGHAT and CDR2 FQNNGV. The CDR3 covers 18 residues. The trim removed 5 bases at V and 2 bases at J, leaving 15 bases unmatched. The CDR3 bases are TGTGCCAGCAGCCACCCCCCGCGAGGACAGGCAACCAAAAACATTCAGTACTTC. It encodes CASSHPPRGQATKNIQYF.

The chain uses TRBV19 and TRBJ2-5, with TRBD1 identical over 9 bases. The V and J ends lost 10 bases and 2 bases, in that order; junction bases with no gene match: 8. CDR3 length: 14 residues. Germline loops: CDR1 LNHDA, CDR2 SQIVND (reference sequence). The CDR3 region is CATSLGQGQETQYF. CDR3 coding DNA: TGTGCCACCTCTCTTGGACAGGGGCAAGAGACCCAGTACTTC.

The chain is built from TRBV2 and TRBJ1-1; possibly TRBD1 for D (6 bases). Germline CDR1 and CDR2: SNHLY and FYNNEI. The V and J ends lost 5 bases and 1 base respectively, with 11 bases between them. The CDR3 is 14 amino acids. The CDR3 region has the DNA TGTGCCAGCAGTCGAGGACAGAAGAACACTGAAGCTTTCTTT. The encoded protein is CASSRGQKNTEAFF.

The rearrangement uses TRBV4-1 and TRBJ2-2; D perhaps matches TRBD2 (5 bases). Trimming took off 2 bases at V and 4 bases at J, with 11 bases between the two ends. CDR3 length: 15 amino acids. CDR1 and CDR2 (germline): MGHRA, YSYEKL. Here the CDR3 reads CASSQLAWGTGELFF. The DNA for the CDR3 is TGCGCCAGCAGCCAACTAGCTTGGGGCACCGGGGAGCTGTTTTTT.

A note on this clone: Other DNA sequences of this sample code for an identical CDR3. CDR3 DNA sequence: TGCGCCAGCAGCCTACTCCCTTACGAGCAGTACTTC. This sequence encodes CASSLLPYEQYF. The rearrangement joins TRBV5-1 to TRBJ2-7, with D uncertain. The germline V gene has CDR1 SGHRS and CDR2 YFSETQ. The CDR3 length is 12 residues. Trimming removed 4 bases from V and 4 bases from J, with 9 bases in between.